The 22 T cell receptor beta chains below were found in one sample sequenced in a study of T cell responses to AZD1222 COVID-19 vaccine. Clones were sequenced by immunoSEQ multiplex PCR, and TCRdb holds only the in-frame ones, with some missing. The sample shows 120,000 to 150,000 clones, about 92% of them seen only once. Here the sequenced sample was peripheral blood, taken on day 0 of AZD1222 vaccination. The receptors derive from an adult in good health.

The chain has TRBV25-1 and TRBJ2-2; D is ambiguous. V dropped 1 base and J dropped 0 bases, with 9 bases sitting between them. CDR1 is MGHDK, CDR2 SYGVNS, per germline. The CDR3 has 16 residues. DNA of the CDR3: TGTGCCAGCAGTGAATTTCGCCAATCGAACACCGGGGAGCTGTTTTTT. It yields the protein CASSEFRQSNTGELFF.

The gene calls are TRBV7-2 and TRBJ2-3; 7 nucleotides match TRBD1. The CDR3 extends over 14 amino acids. The germline V gene encodes CDR1 SGHTA and CDR2 FQGNSA. With 6 bases clipped from V and 0 bases from J, the junction kept 3 bases outside the gene matches. CDR3 nucleotide sequence: TGTGCCAGCAGAGAGGACAGGAGCACAGATACGCAGTATTTT. It yields the protein CASREDRSTDTQYF. Together with reference TRBV7-2 and TRBJ2-3, the CDR3 gives the full variable domain: GAGVSQSPSNKVTEKGKDVELRCDPISGHTALYWYRQSLGQGLEFLIYFQGNSAPDKSGLPSDRFSAERTGGSVSTLTIQRTQQEDSAVYLCASREDRSTDTQYFGPGTRLTVL.

The gene calls are TRBV4-1 and TRBJ2-7; 11 bases align to TRBD1. The CDR3 covers 16 residues. Trimming removed 3 bases from V and 1 base from J; junction bases left unmatched: 5. Germline CDR1 is MGHRA and CDR2 is YSYEKL. CDR3 loop: CASSQGQGVSSYEQYF. The CDR3 region has the DNA TGCGCCAGCAGCCAGGGACAGGGGGTTAGTTCCTACGAGCAGTACTTC.

This clone occurred once. This chain links TRBV4-1 with TRBJ1-1; 11 positions agree with TRBD1. Trimming removed 8 bases from V and 4 bases from J; junction bases left unmatched: 3. The CDR3 contains 13 residues. From germline, CDR1 is MGHRA and CDR2 YSYEKL. The CDR3 sequence is CASVGTGGTEAFF. The CDR3 coding sequence is TGCGCCAGCGTTGGGACAGGGGGCACTGAAGCTTTCTTT.

This chain links TRBV19 with TRBJ1-3; D may be TRBD1 (5 bases). Germline CDR1 LNHDA, CDR2 SQIVND (reference sequence). This CDR3 comprises 13 residues. V was trimmed by 9 bases and J by 4 bases, leaving 13 bases between them. CDR3 in DNA: TGTGCCAGCCAAGCCCAGGGAGGAAACACCATATATTTT. Translated, it gives CASQAQGGNTIYF. The full variable domain, in which reference TRBV19 and TRBJ1-3 provide the parts outside the CDR3, is DGGITQSPKYLFRKEGQNVTLSCEQNLNHDAMYWYRQDPGQGLRLIYYSQIVNDFQKGDIAEGYSVSREKKESFPLTVTSAQKNPTAFYLCASQAQGGNTIYFGEGSWLTVV.

V gene TRBV5-1 combines with J gene TRBJ2-1, with D unclear. The CDR3 loop spans 13 amino acids. Trimming left V 0 bases short and J 2 bases short, with 3 bases between. Looked up from germline, CDR1 is SGHRS and CDR2 is YFSETQ. The CDR3 region is CASSLAPYNEQFF. CDR3 nucleotides: TGCGCCAGCAGCTTGGCCCCCTACAATGAGCAGTTCTTC.

V gene TRBV7-3 combines with J gene TRBJ2-1, with a tentative D call TRBD2 (6 bases). The CDR3 consists of 16 residues. Germline values: CDR1 SGHTA, CDR2 FQGTGA. With 5 bases removed from V and 4 bases from J, the gap between germline ends came to 18 bases. The CDR3 sequence is CASSDLASLPYNEQFF. The CDR3 region has the DNA TGTGCCAGCAGCGATCTAGCGTCCCTCCCTTACAATGAGCAGTTCTTC.

This chain joins TRBV29-1 and TRBJ1-3, with D possibly matching TRBD1 (6 bases). Germline V gives CDR1 SQVTM, CDR2 ANQGSEA. Trimming removed 1 base at V and 7 bases at J, with 17 bases between. The CDR3 loop spans 15 amino acids. In DNA, the CDR3 is TGCAGCGTTGAAGGGAGGGACATGACTCGGAACACCATATATTTT. It specifies CSVEGRDMTRNTIYF.

The genes are TRBV5-6 and TRBJ2-7; maybe TRBD2 (6 bases). V was cut by 4 bases and J by 3 bases, with 17 bases left in between. Germline loops: CDR1 SGHDT, CDR2 YYEEEE. This CDR3 is built from 15 residues. The CDR3 is CASSPPGSGYYEQYF. CDR3 sequence (DNA): TGTGCCAGCAGCCCCCCAGGTAGCGGCTACTACGAGCAGTACTTC.

The chain uses TRBV6-2 or TRBV6-3 and TRBJ2-7; no definite D call. Germline CDR1 MNHEY, CDR2 SVGEGT. The CDR3 covers 13 residues. V lost 2 bases and J lost 7, with 12 bases in between. CDR3 region: CASSYVARREQYF. The CDR3 DNA sequence: TGTGCCAGCAGTTACGTGGCTAGGCGTGAGCAGTACTTC.

This CDR3 is CASSFGTQETQYF. The CDR3 DNA follows: TGCGCCAGCAGCTTCGGGACTCAAGAGACCCAGTACTTC. V is TRBV5-1 and J is TRBJ2-5; D may be TRBD2 (6 bases). The CDR3 contains 13 residues. Germline-derived CDR1 and CDR2 are SGHRS and YFSETQ. V lost 2 bases and J 2 bases, leaving 7 bases between the germline ends.

The chain carries TRBV28 and TRBJ2-7, with 15 nucleotides matching TRBD2. Germline values: CDR1 MDHEN, CDR2 SYDVKM. J was trimmed by 3 bases and V by 6 bases; bases with no gene match: 3. This CDR3 is built from 15 residues. The CDR3 region is CASRRTSGRVYEQYF. CDR3 bases: TGTGCCAGCAGGCGGACTAGCGGGAGGGTCTACGAGCAGTACTTC.

The count of this clone is one. This sequence joins TRBV7-9 and TRBJ1-1; D possibly corresponds to TRBD1 (5 bases). V was shortened by 2 bases and J by 0 bases, with 13 bases between the two germline ends. CDR3 size: 16 residues. Germline CDR1 and CDR2: SEHNR and FQNEAQ (reference sequence). The DNA of the CDR3 is TGTGCCAGCAGCTTATACTCGGGGGGGATGAACACTGAAGCTTTCTTT. This translates into CASSLYSGGMNTEAFF.

The CDR3 DNA is TGTGCCAGCAGCAAAGTGCCCTCACGGTGGGGGCCGCAGAACACCGGGGAGCTGTTTTTT. Amino acids: CASSKVPSRWGPQNTGELFF. V gene TRBV21-1 combines with J gene TRBJ2-2; the DNA was not compared with TRBD1, the D call given in the table. TRBV21-1 is recorded as a pseudogene. The CDR3 sequence is 20 residues long.

The rearrangement uses TRBV7-6 and TRBJ2-2; TRBD1 aligns across 9 bases. This CDR3 region has 15 residues. CDR1 and CDR2 from the germline V gene are SGHVS and FNYEAQ. After removal of 6 bases from V and 6 bases from J, the junction contained 8 bases not matched to a gene. CDR3 residues: CASRSRDREAGELFF. CDR3 DNA sequence: TGTGCCAGCAGATCGCGGGACAGGGAAGCCGGGGAGCTGTTTTTT.

The chain is built from TRBV30 and TRBJ1-4; D may be TRBD1 (6 bases). The germline V gene encodes CDR1 GTSNPN and CDR2 SVGIG (reference sequence). This CDR3 has 14 residues. V lost 1 base and J 3 bases, leaving 9 bases between the germline ends. The CDR3: CAWSGGTSNEKLFF. CDR3 nucleotides: TGTGCCTGGAGTGGGGGGACATCTAATGAAAAACTGTTTTTT.

The chain carries TRBV18 and TRBJ2-1, with TRBD2 as a possible D gene (6 bases). V was cut by 6 bases and J by 6 bases, with 12 bases left in between. CDR3 length: 13 residues. Germline-derived CDR1 and CDR2 are KGHSH and LQKENI. The CDR3 sequence is CASSPVSGNEQFF. In nucleotides, the CDR3 is TGTGCCAGCTCCCCGGTTAGCGGCAATGAGCAGTTCTTC.

The V gene is TRBV27, the J gene TRBJ1-6; D perhaps matches TRBD1 (5 bases). V was trimmed by 6 bases and J by 9 bases, leaving 12 bases between them. The CDR3 runs to 13 residues. Germline V gene data show CDR1 as MNHEY and CDR2 as SMNVEV (reference sequence). For the CDR3, the DNA is TGTGCCAGCAGCTTGGGTCAGGGTTCACCCCTCCACTTT. It encodes CASSLGQGSPLHF.

This chain joins TRBV12-3 or TRBV12-4 and TRBJ1-2; D is uncertain. Trimming cost V 3 bases and J 6 bases, with 11 bases left between them. The CDR3 covers 13 residues. The CDR3 spells CASSFPPSNGYTF. The CDR3 DNA sequence: TGTGCCAGCAGTTTTCCGCCCAGCAATGGCTACACCTTC.

The sample holds one count of this clone. The CDR3 loop is CASSQGTSGSLYEQYF. For the CDR3, the DNA is TGCGCCAGCAGCCAAGGGACTAGCGGAAGTCTCTACGAGCAGTACTTC. The chain employs TRBV5-1 and TRBJ2-7, with 11 bases aligning to TRBD2. Looked up from germline, CDR1 is SGHRS and CDR2 is YFSETQ. There are 16 residues in the CDR3. The V segment lost 4 bases and the J segment 3 bases; nucleotides outside the gene matches: 9.

This sequence joins TRBV7-9 and TRBJ1-1; possible D gene TRBD1, 5 bases. The CDR3 has 15 amino acids. Germline V CDR1 and CDR2: SEHNR, FQNEAQ (reference sequence). V lost 3 bases to trimming and J lost 1 base, with 12 bases between them. This chain's CDR3 is CASSFLGPGNTEAFF. The CDR3 DNA sequence: TGTGCCAGCAGCTTCTTGGGACCGGGGAACACTGAAGCTTTCTTT.

The rearrangement links TRBV6-5 to TRBJ2-2; maybe TRBD2 (6 bases). Germline loops: CDR1 MNHEY, CDR2 SVGAGI. CDR3 size: 14 residues. Deletions cut 5 bases from V and 4 bases from J, with 11 bases between. The chain's CDR3 is CASSPGLITGELFF. The DNA of the CDR3 is TGTGCCAGCAGTCCGGGACTCATCACCGGGGAGCTGTTTTTT.